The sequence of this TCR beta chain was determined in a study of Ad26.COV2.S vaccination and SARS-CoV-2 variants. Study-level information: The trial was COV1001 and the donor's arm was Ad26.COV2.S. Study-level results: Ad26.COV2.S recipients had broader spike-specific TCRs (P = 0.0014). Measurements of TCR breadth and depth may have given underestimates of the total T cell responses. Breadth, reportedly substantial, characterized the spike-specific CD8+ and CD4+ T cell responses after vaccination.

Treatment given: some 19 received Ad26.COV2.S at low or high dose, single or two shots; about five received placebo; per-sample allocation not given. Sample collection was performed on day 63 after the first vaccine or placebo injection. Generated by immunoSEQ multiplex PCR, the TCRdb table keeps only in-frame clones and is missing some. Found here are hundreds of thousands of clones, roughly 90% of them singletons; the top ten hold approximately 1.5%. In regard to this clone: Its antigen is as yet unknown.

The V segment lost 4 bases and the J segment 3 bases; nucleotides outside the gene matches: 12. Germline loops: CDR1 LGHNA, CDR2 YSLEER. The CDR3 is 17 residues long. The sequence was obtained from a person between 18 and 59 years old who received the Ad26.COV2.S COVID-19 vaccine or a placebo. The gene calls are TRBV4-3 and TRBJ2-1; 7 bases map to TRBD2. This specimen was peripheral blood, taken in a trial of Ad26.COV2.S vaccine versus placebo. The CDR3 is CASSRELIAGGYNEQFF. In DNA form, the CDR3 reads TGCGCCAGCAGCCGCGAACTCATAGCGGGTGGCTACAATGAGCAGTTCTTC.